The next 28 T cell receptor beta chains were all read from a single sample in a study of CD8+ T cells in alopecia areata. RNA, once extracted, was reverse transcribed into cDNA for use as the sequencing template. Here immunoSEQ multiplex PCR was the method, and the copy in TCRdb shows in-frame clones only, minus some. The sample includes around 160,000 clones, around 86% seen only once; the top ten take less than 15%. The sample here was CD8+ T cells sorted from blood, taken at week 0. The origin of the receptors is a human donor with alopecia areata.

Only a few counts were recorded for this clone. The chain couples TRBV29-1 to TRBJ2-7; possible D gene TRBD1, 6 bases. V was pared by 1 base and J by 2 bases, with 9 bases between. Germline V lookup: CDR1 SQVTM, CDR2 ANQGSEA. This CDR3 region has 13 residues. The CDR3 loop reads CSVEGQDPYEQYF. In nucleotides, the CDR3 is TGCAGCGTTGAAGGACAGGACCCCTACGAGCAGTACTTC.

The chain's CDR3 is CASSQGLTLYDEQFF. In DNA, the CDR3 is TGCGCCAGCAGCCAAGGATTGACTCTATACGATGAGCAGTTCTTC. The genes are TRBV4-1 and TRBJ2-1; D is ambiguous. The germline V gene encodes CDR1 MGHRA and CDR2 YSYEKL. CDR3 length: 15 residues. V gave up 1 base and J gave up 8 bases, with 15 bases separating them.

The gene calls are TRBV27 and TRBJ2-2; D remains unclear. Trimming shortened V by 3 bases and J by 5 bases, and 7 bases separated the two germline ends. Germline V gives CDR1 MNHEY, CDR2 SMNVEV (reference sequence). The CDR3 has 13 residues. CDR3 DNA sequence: TGTGCCAGCAGTTTTGGGCAGACCGGGGAGCTGTTTTTT. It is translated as CASSFGQTGELFF.

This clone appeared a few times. CDR3 sequence: CASSPPSGGLNEQFF. The CDR3 DNA follows: TGTGCCAGCAGCCCACCCAGCGGGGGCCTTAATGAGCAGTTCTTC. This chain joins TRBV11-2 and TRBJ2-1; 8 bases map to TRBD2. This CDR3 contains 15 residues. V lost 5 bases and J lost 7; bases outside the gene matches: 10. Germline V gene lookup returns CDR1 SGHAT and CDR2 FQNNGV.

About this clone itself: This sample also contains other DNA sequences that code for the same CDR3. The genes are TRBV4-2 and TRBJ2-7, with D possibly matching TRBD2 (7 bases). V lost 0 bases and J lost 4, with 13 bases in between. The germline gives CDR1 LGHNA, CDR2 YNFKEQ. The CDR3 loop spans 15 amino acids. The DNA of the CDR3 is TGTGCCAGCAGCCAAGATTCTGGGGGGGCTTACGAGCAGTACTTC. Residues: CASSQDSGGAYEQYF.

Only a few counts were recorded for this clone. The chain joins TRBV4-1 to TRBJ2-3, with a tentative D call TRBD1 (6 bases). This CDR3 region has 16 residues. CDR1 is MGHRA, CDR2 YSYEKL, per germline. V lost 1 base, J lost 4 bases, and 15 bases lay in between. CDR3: CASSQARGQLADTQYF. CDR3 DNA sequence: TGCGCCAGCAGCCAAGCCCGCGGACAGCTGGCAGATACGCAGTATTTT.

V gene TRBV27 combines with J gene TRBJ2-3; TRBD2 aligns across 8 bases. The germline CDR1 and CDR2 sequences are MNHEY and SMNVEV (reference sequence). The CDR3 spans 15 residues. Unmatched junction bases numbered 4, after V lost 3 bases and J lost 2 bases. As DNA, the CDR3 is TGTGCCAGCAGTTTCCTAGCGGGCGTCACAGATACGCAGTATTTT. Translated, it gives CASSFLAGVTDTQYF.

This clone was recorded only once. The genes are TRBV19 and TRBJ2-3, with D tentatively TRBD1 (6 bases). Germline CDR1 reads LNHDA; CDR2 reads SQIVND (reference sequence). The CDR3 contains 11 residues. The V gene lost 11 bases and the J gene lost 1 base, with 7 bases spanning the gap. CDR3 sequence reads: CAYRGTDTQYF. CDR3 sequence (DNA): TGTGCCTACAGGGGCACAGATACGCAGTATTTT.

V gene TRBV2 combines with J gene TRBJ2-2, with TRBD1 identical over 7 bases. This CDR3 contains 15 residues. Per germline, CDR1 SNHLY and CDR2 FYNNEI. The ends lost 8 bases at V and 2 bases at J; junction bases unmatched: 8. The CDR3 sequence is CASSKGQTNTGELFF. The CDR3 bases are TGTGCCAGCTCAAAGGGACAGACTAACACCGGGGAGCTGTTTTTT.

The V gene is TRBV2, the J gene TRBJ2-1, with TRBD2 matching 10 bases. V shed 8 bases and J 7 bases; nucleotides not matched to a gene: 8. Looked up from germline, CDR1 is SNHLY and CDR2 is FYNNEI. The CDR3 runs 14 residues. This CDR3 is CASSASGSWNEQFF. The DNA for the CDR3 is TGTGCCAGCTCGGCTAGCGGGAGTTGGAATGAGCAGTTCTTC.

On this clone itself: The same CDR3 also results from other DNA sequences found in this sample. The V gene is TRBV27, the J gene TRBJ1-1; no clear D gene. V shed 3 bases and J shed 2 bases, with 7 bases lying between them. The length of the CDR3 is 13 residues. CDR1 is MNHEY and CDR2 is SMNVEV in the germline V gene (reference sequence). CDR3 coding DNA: TGTGCCAGCAGTTTTAACCTAAACACTGAAGCTTTCTTT. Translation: CASSFNLNTEAFF.

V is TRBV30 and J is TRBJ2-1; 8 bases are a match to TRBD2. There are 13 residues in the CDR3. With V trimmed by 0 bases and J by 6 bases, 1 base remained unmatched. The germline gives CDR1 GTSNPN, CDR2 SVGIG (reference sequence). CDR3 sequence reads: CAWSVGTSNEQFF. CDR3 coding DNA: TGTGCCTGGAGTGTTGGGACTAGCAATGAGCAGTTCTTC.

CDR3 amino acids: CASSIQEQTLNQPQHF. The CDR3 DNA sequence: TGTGCCAGTAGTATTCAGGAACAAACCCTTAATCAGCCCCAGCATTTT. The chain links TRBV19 to TRBJ1-5, with D unresolved. V lost 3 bases to trimming and J lost 4 bases, with 16 bases between them. CDR1 is LNHDA, CDR2 SQIVND, per germline (reference sequence). This CDR3 has 16 residues.

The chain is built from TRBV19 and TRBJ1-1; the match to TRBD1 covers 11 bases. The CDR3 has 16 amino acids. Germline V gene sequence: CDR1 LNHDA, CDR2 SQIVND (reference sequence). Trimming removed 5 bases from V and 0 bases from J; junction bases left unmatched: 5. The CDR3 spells CASSPGQGEMNTEAFF. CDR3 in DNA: TGTGCCAGTAGTCCGGGACAGGGGGAAATGAACACTGAAGCTTTCTTT.

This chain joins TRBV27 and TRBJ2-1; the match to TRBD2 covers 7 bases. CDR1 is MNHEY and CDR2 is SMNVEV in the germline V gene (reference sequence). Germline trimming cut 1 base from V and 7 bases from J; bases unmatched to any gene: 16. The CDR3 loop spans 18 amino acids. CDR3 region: CASSLFPPASGDGNEQFF. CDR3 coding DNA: TGTGCCAGCAGTTTATTTCCTCCGGCTAGCGGAGACGGGAATGAGCAGTTCTTC.

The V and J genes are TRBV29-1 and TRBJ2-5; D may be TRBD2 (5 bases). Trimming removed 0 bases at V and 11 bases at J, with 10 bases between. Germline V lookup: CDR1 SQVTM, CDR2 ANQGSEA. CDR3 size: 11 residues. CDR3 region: CSVEDKWEQYF. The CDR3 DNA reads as TGCAGCGTTGAAGATAAGTGGGAGCAGTACTTC.

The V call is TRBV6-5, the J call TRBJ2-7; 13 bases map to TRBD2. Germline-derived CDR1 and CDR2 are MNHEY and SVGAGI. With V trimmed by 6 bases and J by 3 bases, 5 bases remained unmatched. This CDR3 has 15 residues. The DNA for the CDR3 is TGTGCCAGCAGGACTGGGACTAGCGGGATCTACGAGCAGTACTTC. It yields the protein CASRTGTSGIYEQYF.

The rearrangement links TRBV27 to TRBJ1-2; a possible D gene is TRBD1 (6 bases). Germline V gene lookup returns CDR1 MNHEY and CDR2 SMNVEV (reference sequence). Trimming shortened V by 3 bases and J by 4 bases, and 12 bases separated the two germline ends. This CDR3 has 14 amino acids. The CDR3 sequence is CASSLIGTSYGYTF. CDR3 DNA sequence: TGTGCCAGCAGTTTGATAGGGACATCCTATGGCTACACCTTC.

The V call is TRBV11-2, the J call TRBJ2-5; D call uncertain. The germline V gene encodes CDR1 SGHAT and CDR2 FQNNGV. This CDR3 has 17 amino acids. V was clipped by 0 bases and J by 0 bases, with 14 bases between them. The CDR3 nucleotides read TGTGCCAGCAGCTTAGATAGGTTTGCAGGAGACCAAGAGACCCAGTACTTC. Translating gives CASSLDRFAGDQETQYF. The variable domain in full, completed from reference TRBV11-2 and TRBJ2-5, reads EAGVAQSPRYKIIEKRQSVAFWCNPISGHATLYWYQQILGQGPKLLIQFQNNGVVDDSQLPKDRFSAERLKGVDSTLKIQPAKLEDSAVYLCASSLDRFAGDQETQYFGPGTRLLVL.

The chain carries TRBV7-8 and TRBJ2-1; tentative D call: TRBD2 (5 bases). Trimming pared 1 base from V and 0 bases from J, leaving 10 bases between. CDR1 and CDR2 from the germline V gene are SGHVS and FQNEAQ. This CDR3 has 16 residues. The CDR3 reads CASSLEAGFSYNEQFF. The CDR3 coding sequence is TGTGCCAGCAGCTTAGAGGCGGGTTTCTCCTACAATGAGCAGTTCTTC.

Here the CDR3 reads CASSPWDGYYEQYF. DNA of the CDR3: TGTGCCAGCAGCCCATGGGACGGCTACTACGAGCAGTACTTC. This chain links TRBV5-4 with TRBJ2-7; perhaps D is TRBD1 or TRBD2 (5 bases each). The CDR3 has 14 residues. V gave up 4 bases and J gave up 3 bases, with 14 bases separating them. Germline CDR1 SGHNT, CDR2 YYREEE (reference sequence).

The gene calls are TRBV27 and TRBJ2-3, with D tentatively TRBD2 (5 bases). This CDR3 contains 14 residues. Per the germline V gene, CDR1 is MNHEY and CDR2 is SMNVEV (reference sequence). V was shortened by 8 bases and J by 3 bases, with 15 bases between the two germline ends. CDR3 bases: TGTGCCAGCGGGCTTACTAGGGAGACAGATACGCAGTATTTT. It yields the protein CASGLTRETDTQYF.

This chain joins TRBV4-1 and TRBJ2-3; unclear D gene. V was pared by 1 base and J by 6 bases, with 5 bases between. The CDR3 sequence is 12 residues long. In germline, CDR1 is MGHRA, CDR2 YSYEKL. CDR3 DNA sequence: TGCGCCAGCAGCCAAGGATGGGATACGCAGTATTTT. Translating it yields CASSQGWDTQYF.

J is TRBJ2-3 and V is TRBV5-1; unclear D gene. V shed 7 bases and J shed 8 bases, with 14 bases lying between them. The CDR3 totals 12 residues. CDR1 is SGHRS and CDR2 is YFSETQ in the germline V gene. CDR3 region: CASHSGRSTQYF. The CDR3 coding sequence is TGCGCCAGCCATTCCGGTCGATCTACGCAGTATTTT.

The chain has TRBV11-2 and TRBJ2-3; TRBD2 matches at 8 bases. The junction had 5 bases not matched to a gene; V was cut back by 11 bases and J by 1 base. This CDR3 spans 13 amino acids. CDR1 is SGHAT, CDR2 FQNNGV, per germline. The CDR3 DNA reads TGTGCCGGACATAGCGGGGGCACAGATACGCAGTATTTT. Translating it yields CAGHSGGTDTQYF.

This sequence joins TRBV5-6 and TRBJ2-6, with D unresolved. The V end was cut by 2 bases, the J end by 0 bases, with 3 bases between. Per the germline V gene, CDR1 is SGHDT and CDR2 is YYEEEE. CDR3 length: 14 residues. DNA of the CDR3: TGTGCCAGCAGCTTCGGCTCTGGGGCCAACGTCCTGACTTTC. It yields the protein CASSFGSGANVLTF.

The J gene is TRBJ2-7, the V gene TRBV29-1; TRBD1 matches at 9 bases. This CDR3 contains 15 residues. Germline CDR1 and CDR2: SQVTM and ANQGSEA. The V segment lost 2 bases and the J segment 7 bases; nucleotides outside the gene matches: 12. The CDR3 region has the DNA TGCAGCGTTGAATCGCCCGGACAGGGGATCGGAGAGCAGTACTTC. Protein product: CSVESPGQGIGEQYF.

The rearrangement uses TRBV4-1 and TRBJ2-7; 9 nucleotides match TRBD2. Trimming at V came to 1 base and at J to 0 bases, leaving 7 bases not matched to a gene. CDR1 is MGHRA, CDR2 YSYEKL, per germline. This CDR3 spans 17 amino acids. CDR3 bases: TGCGCCAGCAGCCAAGGGGTGAGCGGGAGGTTCTCCTACGAGCAGTACTTC. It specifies CASSQGVSGRFSYEQYF.